This TCR beta chain was found in a study of CD8 T cells in Susac syndrome. Random-hexamer reverse transcription was applied to roughly 0.45 to 1 ug RNA. TCRdb itself ran the immunoSEQ multiplex PCR reads through MiXCR, one entry per CDR3 protein. The table has 180,000 or so distinct CDR3 sequences, approximately 94% seen once. From blood CD8+ and CD4+ T cells, TCR beta sequences were generated. This CDR3 spans 15 amino acids. The ends were cut back, 1 base at V and 5 bases at J, with 17 bases in the middle. Germline CDR1 is GTSNPN and CDR2 is SVGIG (reference sequence). The source of this sequence is a human donor in good health. Sample: CD4+ T cells from PBMCs. V and J are TRBV30 and TRBJ2-5; no clear D gene. The CDR3 loop reads CAWSERDEVRETQYF. CDR3 DNA: TGTGCCTGGAGTGAAAGGGATGAAGTGAGGGAGACCCAGTACTTC.